The 18 T cell receptor beta chains presented below share a single source sample, sequenced in a study of blood T cell repertoires in COVID-19. Only in-frame clones appear in the TCRdb table, and some are missing; sequencing was by immunoSEQ multiplex PCR. The sample lists 72,000 or so clones; 75% to 90% were seen once. Material: peripheral blood. These receptor sequences come from an elderly woman with active or convalescent COVID-19.

V gene TRBV5-1 combines with J gene TRBJ1-2, with D unresolved. V lost 0 bases to trimming and J lost 0 bases, with 9 bases between them. From germline, CDR1 is SGHRS and CDR2 YFSETQ. There are 15 residues in the CDR3. CDR3 coding DNA: TGCGCCAGCAGCTTGGATACAGCCTCTAACTATGGCTACACCTTC. The encoded protein is CASSLDTASNYGYTF.

This chain links TRBV9 with TRBJ2-5, with a tentative D call TRBD2 (6 bases). CDR1 and CDR2 (germline): SGDLS, YYNGEE. This CDR3 comprises 15 residues. The V and J ends lost 3 bases and 3 bases respectively, with 15 bases between them. CDR3 loop: CASSEEVGLEETQYF. The CDR3 coding sequence is TGTGCCAGCAGCGAAGAGGTGGGACTCGAAGAGACCCAGTACTTC.

The chain recombines TRBV7-3 with TRBJ1-3; D uncertain. Looked up from germline, CDR1 is SGHTA and CDR2 is FQGTGA. This CDR3 is built from 13 residues. V was cut by 4 bases and J by 0 bases, with 4 bases left in between. The CDR3 protein is CASSSSSGNTIYF. CDR3 in DNA: TGTGCCAGCAGCTCCAGCTCTGGAAACACCATATATTTT.

The gene calls are TRBV5-1 and TRBJ1-1, with 8 bases fitting TRBD1. The J segment lost 6 bases and the V segment lost 7 bases, leaving 8 bases of the junction unmatched. The CDR3 spans 13 residues. Per the germline V gene, CDR1 is SGHRS and CDR2 is YFSETQ. The CDR3 reads CASGSQDRAEAFF. For the CDR3, the DNA is TGCGCCAGCGGATCGCAGGACAGGGCTGAAGCTTTCTTT.

The V and J genes are TRBV6-2 or TRBV6-3 and TRBJ1-2, with D possibly TRBD1 on 5 matching bases. In germline, CDR1 is MNHEY, CDR2 SVGEGT. Trimming removed 8 bases at V and 5 bases at J, with 15 bases between. This CDR3 spans 13 amino acids. CDR3 bases: TGTGCCAGCTGCCGACAGCATTATTATGGCTACACCTTC. Translating gives CASCRQHYYGYTF.

The chain combines TRBV7-8 with TRBJ2-7; D might be TRBD1 (6 bases). V lost 3 bases and J lost 6, with 15 bases in between. CDR3 length equals 14 residues. The germline CDR1 and CDR2 sequences are SGHVS and FQNEAQ. The CDR3 spells CASSFTQGGGEQYF. The CDR3 DNA is TGTGCCAGCAGCTTTACACAGGGTGGTGGCGAGCAGTACTTC. Filled out from reference TRBV7-8 and TRBJ2-7, the complete variable domain reads GAGVSQSPRYKVAKRGQDVALRCDPISGHVSLFWYQQALGQGPEFLTYFQNEAQLDKSGLPSDRFFAERPEGSVSTLKIQRTQQEDSAVYLCASSFTQGGGEQYFGPGTRLTVT.

The V call is TRBV30, the J call TRBJ2-3; no definite D call. CDR3 length: 14 residues. V lost 5 bases to trimming and J lost 4 bases, with 16 bases between them. CDR1 and CDR2 (germline): GTSNPN, SVGIG (reference sequence). As DNA, the CDR3 is TGTGCCTGGGGGGAAGGAGTCGAACCAGATACGCAGTATTTT. It is translated as CAWGEGVEPDTQYF.

The chain links TRBV5-6 to TRBJ1-4, with D unresolved. The ends were cut back, 3 bases at V and 8 bases at J, with 17 bases in the middle. The CDR3 is 15 amino acids. Germline CDR1 and CDR2: SGHDT and YYEEEE. CDR3 protein: CASSSLGETVEKLFF. DNA of the CDR3: TGTGCCAGCAGCTCGCTAGGTGAGACGGTCGAAAAACTGTTTTTT.

J is TRBJ1-2 and V is TRBV6-2 or TRBV6-3; 7 bases are a match to TRBD1. The CDR3 spans 14 residues. CDR1 is MNHEY, CDR2 SVGEGT, per germline. The V segment lost 5 bases and the J segment 4 bases; nucleotides outside the gene matches: 7. CDR3 protein: CASSRQGPGYGYTF. Written as DNA, the CDR3 is TGTGCCAGCAGTAGACAGGGTCCGGGCTATGGCTACACCTTC.

This clone was detected only a few times. CDR3 in DNA: TGTGCCAGCAGTCCGTTCAGGGGGGAAACCGGGGAGCTGTTTTTT. Amino acid sequence: CASSPFRGETGELFF. The V and J genes are TRBV6-6 and TRBJ2-2, with D possibly TRBD1 on 7 matching bases. The CDR3 extends over 15 amino acids. V was pared by 5 bases and J by 5 bases, with 15 bases between. Looked up from germline, CDR1 is MNHNY and CDR2 is SVGAGI (reference sequence).

V and J are TRBV7-9 and TRBJ2-1, with D perhaps matching TRBD2 (5 bases). The CDR3 is 12 amino acids. In germline, CDR1 is SEHNR, CDR2 FQNEAQ (reference sequence). The germline V and J ends were trimmed by 8 bases and 11 bases, with 16 bases remaining between them. CDR3 residues: CASENPGRKQFF. The CDR3 bases are TGTGCCAGCGAGAACCCGGGGAGAAAGCAGTTCTTC.

This sequence joins TRBV6-2 or TRBV6-3 and TRBJ1-1; the D is unclear. The CDR3 totals 12 residues. The ends were cut back, 2 bases at V and 7 bases at J, with 8 bases in the middle. Germline CDR1 reads MNHEY; CDR2 reads SVGEGT. The CDR3 here is CASSYTYSEAFF. The CDR3 DNA is TGTGCCAGCAGTTACACCTACAGTGAAGCTTTCTTT.

The rearrangement uses TRBV5-5 and TRBJ1-5, with 8 positions matching TRBD1. After removal of 0 bases from V and 0 bases from J, the junction contained 2 bases not matched to a gene. Germline V gene sequence: CDR1 SGHKS, CDR2 YYEKEE (reference sequence). This CDR3 has 16 amino acids. CDR3 nucleotides: TGTGCCAGCAGCTTGGGGACAGGGTATAGCAATCAGCCCCAGCATTTT. Protein: CASSLGTGYSNQPQHF.

The chain combines TRBV19 with TRBJ1-5; no definite D call. The CDR3 contains 16 residues. Per the germline V gene, CDR1 is LNHDA and CDR2 is SQIVND (reference sequence). V dropped 3 bases and J dropped 5 bases, with 17 bases sitting between them. CDR3 nucleotide sequence: TGTGCCAGTAGTATCTTCGGTCAGCCCGGGGATCAGCCCCAGCATTTT. Amino acids: CASSIFGQPGDQPQHF.

This clone showed up just once. The gene calls are TRBV19 and TRBJ1-3; D is perhaps TRBD1 (6 bases). The CDR3 is 17 residues long. The germline V gene encodes CDR1 LNHDA and CDR2 SQIVND (reference sequence). Trimming cost V 5 bases and J 4 bases, with 21 bases left between them. CDR3 in amino acids: CASSSAPLRGSGNTIYF. The CDR3 DNA follows: TGTGCCAGTAGTTCTGCGCCCCTCAGGGGATCCGGAAACACCATATATTTT.

The genes are TRBV5-1 and TRBJ2-1; 8 nucleotides agree with TRBD2. This CDR3 comprises 16 residues. Per germline, CDR1 SGHRS and CDR2 YFSETQ. J lost 2 bases, V lost 0 bases, and 4 bases had no gene match. CDR3 loop: CASSLELADTYNEQFF. For the CDR3, the DNA is TGCGCCAGCAGCTTGGAACTAGCGGACACCTACAATGAGCAGTTCTTC.

The rearrangement links TRBV9 to TRBJ1-5, with D possibly TRBD1 on 6 matching bases. Germline V gene data show CDR1 as SGDLS and CDR2 as YYNGEE. V lost 0 bases and J 1 base, leaving 14 bases between the germline ends. The CDR3 covers 17 residues. The chain's CDR3 is CASSVAGGIRSNQPQHF. The DNA of the CDR3 is TGTGCCAGCAGCGTAGCGGGGGGCATTAGGAGCAATCAGCCCCAGCATTTT.

The V and J genes are TRBV5-1 and TRBJ2-5, with unresolved D. Trimming left V 0 bases short and J 3 bases short, with 12 bases between. The CDR3 sequence is 15 residues long. Germline V gene sequence: CDR1 SGHRS, CDR2 YFSETQ. The DNA of the CDR3 is TGCGCCAGCAGCTTGGATGGGCCAGCTAAAGAGACCCAGTACTTC. It codes for CASSLDGPAKETQYF.